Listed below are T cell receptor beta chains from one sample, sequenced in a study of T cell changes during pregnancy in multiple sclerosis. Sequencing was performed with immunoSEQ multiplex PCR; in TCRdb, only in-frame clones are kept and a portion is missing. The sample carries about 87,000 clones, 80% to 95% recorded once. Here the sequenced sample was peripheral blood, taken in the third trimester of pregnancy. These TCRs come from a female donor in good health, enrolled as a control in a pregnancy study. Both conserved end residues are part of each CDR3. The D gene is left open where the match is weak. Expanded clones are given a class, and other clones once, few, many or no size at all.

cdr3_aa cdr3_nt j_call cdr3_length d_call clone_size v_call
CASSRTGQETQYF TGTGCCAGCAGTCGAACAGGACAAGAGACCCAGTACTTC TRBJ2-5 13 . . TRBV27
CASSLARAGGSTDTQYF TGCGCCAGCAGCTTGGCCAGGGCGGGGGGTAGCACAGATACGCAGTATTTT TRBJ2-3 17 TRBD2 . TRBV5-1
CASSSWRGASEQFF TGTGCCAGCAGCTCTTGGCGTGGGGCCTCTGAGCAGTTCTTC TRBJ2-1 14 . . TRBV7-9
CASSPRWQRRFSYEQYF TGTGCCAGCAGCCCGAGGTGGCAGCGGCGATTCTCCTACGAGCAGTACTTC TRBJ2-7 17 . . TRBV4-2
CASSTGTGPMVWADTQYF TGCGCCAGCAGCACCGGGACAGGGCCTATGGTTTGGGCAGATACGCAGTATTTT TRBJ2-3 18 TRBD1 . TRBV4-1
CASSRKWSGTDYTDTQYF TGTGCCAGCAGCCGTAAATGGAGCGGGACGGACTACACAGATACGCAGTATTTT TRBJ2-3 18 TRBD2 . TRBV7-9
CASSTRTGRDEQYF TGTGCCAGCAGTACCCGGACAGGGAGGGACGAGCAGTACTTC TRBJ2-7 14 . few TRBV28
CASSIRDRAYQPQHF TGTGCCAGTAGTATACGGGACAGAGCCTATCAGCCCCAGCATTTT TRBJ1-5 15 TRBD1 . TRBV19
CASSGATSGREQYF TGTGCCAGCAGTGGAGCGACTAGCGGGCGGGAGCAGTACTTC TRBJ2-7 14 TRBD2 . TRBV28
CASSLARGGELFF TGCGCCAGCAGCTTGGCCAGAGGCGGGGAGCTGTTTTTT TRBJ2-2 13 . . TRBV5-1
CASSPGLRNTIYF TGTGCCAGCAGCCCGGGACTAAGGAACACCATATATTTT TRBJ1-3 13 . . TRBV14
CASSLTGTYEQYF TGTGCCAGCAGCTTGACAGGCACCTACGAGCAGTACTTC TRBJ2-7 13 . . TRBV5-6
CASSLGGDNEQFF TGTGCCAGCAGCTTAGGCGGGGACAATGAGCAGTTCTTC TRBJ2-1 13 . . TRBV11-3
CASSLDFRRTLSYEQYF TGTGCCAGCAGCTTAGATTTCCGGAGGACCCTCTCCTACGAGCAGTACTTC TRBJ2-7 17 . . TRBV7-8
CASSEQPTSYEQYF TGTGCCAGCAGCGAACAGCCCACCTCCTACGAGCAGTACTTC TRBJ2-7 14 . . TRBV7-2
CAISDPPGLLGSEQYF TGTGCCATCAGTGATCCTCCGGGACTTCTTGGATCCGAGCAGTACTTC TRBJ2-7 16 . . TRBV10-3
CASTGKAGYTF TGTGCCAGCACGGGGAAGGCTGGCTACACCTTC TRBJ1-2 11 . . TRBV2
CASLSGTGINQPQHF TGTGCCAGCCTCTCCGGGACAGGGATTAATCAGCCCCAGCATTTT TRBJ1-5 15 TRBD1 . TRBV6-1
CASSPRVPGAEAFF TGTGCCAGCAGTCCCCGAGTCCCGGGGGCTGAAGCTTTCTTT TRBJ1-1 14 . . TRBV28
CASSEAWGAYNEQFF TGTGCCAGCAGTGAAGCTTGGGGGGCCTACAATGAGCAGTTCTTC TRBJ2-1 15 . . TRBV6-1
CASSTGDTGELFF TGTGCCAGCAGTACGGGGGACACCGGGGAGCTGTTTTTT TRBJ2-2 13 . . TRBV28
CASSPRRGGSYEQYF TGTGCCAGCAGCCCCCGAAGAGGCGGGAGTTACGAGCAGTACTTC TRBJ2-7 15 TRBD2 . TRBV25-1
CASSPYRQNTGELFF TGCGCCAGCAGCCCCTATAGACAGAACACCGGGGAGCTGTTTTTT TRBJ2-2 15 . few TRBV5-1
CASSLTGGNEKLFF TGCGCCAGCAGCTTGACAGGGGGTAATGAAAAACTGTTTTTT TRBJ1-4 14 TRBD1 . TRBV5-1
CASVPTGGGTETQYF TGTGCCAGCGTCCCGACCGGGGGGGGGACGGAGACCCAGTACTTC TRBJ2-5 15 TRBD2 . TRBV28
CASSYQLAGVDNEQFF TGCGCCAGCAGCTACCAACTAGCGGGTGTCGACAATGAGCAGTTCTTC TRBJ2-1 16 TRBD2 . TRBV5-1
CASSRGETQYF TGTGCCAGCAGCCGGGGGGAGACCCAGTACTTC TRBJ2-5 11 . . TRBV6-5
CASSLDRGPGELFF TGCGCCAGCAGCTTGGACAGGGGCCCCGGGGAGCTGTTTTTT TRBJ2-2 14 TRBD1 . TRBV5-1
CASIPPQDPNTEAFF TGTGCCAGCATACCCCCACAGGACCCGAACACTGAAGCTTTCTTT TRBJ1-1 15 . . TRBV2
CASSFFGVSGANVLTF TGTGCCAGCAGTTTCTTTGGAGTCTCTGGGGCCAACGTCCTGACTTTC TRBJ2-6 16 . . TRBV27
CASSLLWGTGGRGQFF TGCGCCAGCAGCCTCCTCTGGGGGACAGGGGGCCGGGGGCAGTTCTTC TRBJ2-1 16 TRBD1 once TRBV4-1
CASSLTSGSRDQYF TGTGCCAGCAGTCTGACTAGCGGGAGCCGTGATCAGTACTTC TRBJ2-7 14 TRBD2 . TRBV28
CASSESGTVLYKNIQYF TGTGCCAGCAGTGAATCAGGGACAGTCCTATACAAAAACATTCAGTACTTC TRBJ2-4 17 TRBD1 . TRBV2
CASSQPATGGEKLFF TGCGCCAGCAGCCAACCTGCGACAGGGGGCGAAAAACTGTTTTTT TRBJ1-4 15 TRBD1 . TRBV4-1
CASSQVPTSTKNIQYF TGCGCCAGCAGCCAAGTGCCAACTAGCACCAAAAACATTCAGTACTTC TRBJ2-4 16 . . TRBV4-1
CASSLPPGGPSTDTQYF TGTGCCAGCAGCCTACCCCCTGGCGGCCCAAGCACAGATACGCAGTATTTT TRBJ2-3 17 . . TRBV7-6
CASSTPPGDTQYF TGTGCCAGCAGTACACCGCCGGGGGATACGCAGTATTTT TRBJ2-3 13 . . TRBV27
CASSLGGQGGSYEQYF TGTGCCAGCAGCTTGGGGGGACAGGGAGGCTCCTACGAGCAGTACTTC TRBJ2-7 16 TRBD1 . TRBV5-4
CASSGHRGTGGEKLFF TGTGCCAGCAGCGGTCACCGAGGGACAGGCGGCGAAAAACTGTTTTTT TRBJ1-4 16 TRBD1 . TRBV7-9
CASSSLTPSGELFF TGTGCCAGCTCAAGCCTCACTCCCTCCGGGGAGCTGTTTTTT TRBJ2-2 14 . . TRBV18
CASSLAGSRQETQYF TGTGCCAGCAGCTTGGCCGGGAGCCGGCAAGAGACCCAGTACTTC TRBJ2-5 15 . once TRBV5-6
CAISEGAKDTEAFF TGTGCCATCAGTGAGGGGGCAAAGGATACTGAAGCTTTCTTT TRBJ1-1 14 . . TRBV10-3
CASCQGVNEKLFF TGCGCCAGCTGCCAGGGGGTTAATGAAAAACTGTTTTTT TRBJ1-4 13 TRBD1 . TRBV5-1
CASSLSQGAPEKLFF TGTGCCAGCAGTTTATCCCAGGGGGCGCCCGAAAAACTGTTTTTT TRBJ1-4 15 TRBD1 . TRBV27
CASSRTSGSLETQYF TGTGCCAGCAGTCGGACTAGCGGGAGTCTAGAGACCCAGTACTTC TRBJ2-5 15 TRBD2 . TRBV2
CASSDGLAADTQYF TGTGCCAGCAGTGACGGACTGGCAGCAGATACGCAGTATTTT TRBJ2-3 14 . once TRBV25-1
CALGGNTEAFF TGTGCCCTCGGGGGGAACACTGAAGCTTTCTTT TRBJ1-1 11 . . TRBV2
CASRPDRANTEAFF TGTGCCAGCAGGCCGGACAGGGCGAACACTGAAGCTTTCTTT TRBJ1-1 14 TRBD1 . TRBV28
CAASGGGKLFF TGTGCTGCTTCGGGGGGAGGAAAACTGTTTTTT TRBJ1-4 11 . few TRBV19